Listed below are T cell receptor beta chains from one sample, sequenced in a study of blood T cell repertoires in COVID-19. Profiled with immunoSEQ multiplex PCR; TCRdb holds only in-frame clones, not every one. Altogether approximately 220,000 clones are present, approximately 80% being singletons, with the ten largest covering about 10%. The sequenced sample consisted of peripheral blood. The origin of the receptors is a woman of 80 years or more with acute or convalescent COVID-19. The CDR3 runs from the conserved cysteine through the conserved F or W. A D gene is named only where the DNA matches it firmly. Size tells how often a clone was seen (once, few, many) or the class of an expanded clone, and some rows leave it out.

abundance,j_gene,v_gene,d_gene,CDR3aa,CDR3nt
-,TRBJ2-7,TRBV5-5,TRBD1,CASSLGTGDIYEQYF,TGTGCCAGCAGCTTGGGTACAGGGGATATTTACGAGCAGTACTTC
once,TRBJ2-3,TRBV9,-,CASSDGGSSTDTQYF,TGTGCCAGCAGCGACGGAGGGTCCAGCACAGATACGCAGTATTTT
-,TRBJ2-1,TRBV7-3,TRBD2,CASSPRLAGKFDEQFF,TGTGCCAGCAGCCCCCGACTAGCGGGAAAGTTCGATGAGCAGTTCTTC
-,TRBJ2-3,TRBV11-2,-,CASSFHQDWADTQYF,TGTGCCAGCAGCTTTCACCAGGACTGGGCAGATACGCAGTATTTT
-,TRBJ2-5,TRBV10-3,-,CAISPGIPPGETQYF,TGTGCCATCAGTCCCGGGATCCCACCCGGAGAGACCCAGTACTTC
-,TRBJ1-6,TRBV7-2,-,CASSLAGGDSPLHF,TGTGCCAGCAGCTTAGCCGGGGGGGATTCACCCCTCCACTTT
-,TRBJ1-2,TRBV29-1,TRBD1,CSVGDRGAYGYTF,TGCAGCGTTGGGGACAGGGGTGCCTATGGCTACACCTTC
once,TRBJ1-5,TRBV28,TRBD1,CASSLGWDRGRQPQHF,TGTGCCAGCAGTTTGGGATGGGACAGGGGGCGACAGCCCCAGCATTTT
once,TRBJ1-2,TRBV6-6,TRBD1,CASSLGQGDGYTF,TGTGCCAGCAGTCTTGGACAGGGAGATGGCTACACCTTC
-,TRBJ1-1,TRBV10-1,-,CASSREAFF,TGCGCCAGCAGCAGGGAAGCTTTCTTT
-,TRBJ1-3,TRBV9,TRBD1,CASSADRDRGNTIYF,TGTGCCAGCAGCGCCGATAGGGACAGGGGAAATACCATATATTTT
once,TRBJ1-2,TRBV3-1/TRBV3-2,-,CASSQTGFSNYGYTF,TGTGCCAGCAGCCAAACAGGGTTCTCTAACTATGGCTACACCTTC
-,TRBJ2-1,TRBV19,TRBD2,CASSISVVAGGLVYNEQFF,TGTGCCAGTAGTATATCGGTCGTTGCGGGAGGGCTGGTCTACAATGAGCAGTTCTTC
-,TRBJ2-7,TRBV19,TRBD2,CATAPGLEPYEQYF,TGTGCCACCGCACCGGGACTAGAACCCTACGAGCAGTACTTC
-,TRBJ1-3,TRBV6-2/TRBV6-3,-,CASSYGGDIGNTIYF,TGTGCCAGCAGTTATGGTGGGGACATAGGAAACACCATATATTTT
-,TRBJ2-3,TRBV4-1,TRBD2,CASSQVTSGGPFADTQYF,TGCGCCAGCAGCCAAGTGACTAGCGGGGGCCCATTCGCAGATACGCAGTATTTT
-,TRBJ1-4,TRBV4-1,-,CASSQGVAGGRNEKLFF,TGCGCCAGCAGCCAAGGGGTGGCAGGTGGTAGGAATGAAAAACTGTTTTTT
-,TRBJ2-5,TRBV7-8,-,CASSKGLPGETQYF,TGTGCCAGCAGCAAGGGGCTCCCGGGAGAGACCCAGTACTTC
-,TRBJ1-4,TRBV3-1/TRBV3-2,-,CASSQSGFGEKLFF,TGTGCCAGCAGCCAATCGGGTTTCGGTGAAAAACTGTTTTTT
-,TRBJ2-7,TRBV4-1,-,CASSQDVRRQGVPYEQYF,TGCGCCAGCAGCCAAGATGTACGGCGGCAGGGTGTTCCCTACGAGCAGTACTTC